A selection of T cell receptor beta chains follows, all from one sample in a study of cytomegalovirus exposure and HLA in healthy donors. Here immunoSEQ multiplex PCR was the method, and the copy in TCRdb shows in-frame clones only, minus some. Of about 150,000 clones listed, under 85% were seen once; the top ten hold 4.8%. Sequenced: PBMCs. These TCRs come from a man younger than 35 in good health and CMV-seronegative. Both conserved end residues are part of each CDR3. Fields, in order: D gene, J gene, clone size, V gene, CDR3 DNA, CDR3 protein. The D gene is left open where the match is weak. Only part of the rows carry a size: once, few, many, or a class if the clone is expanded.

D: .; J: TRBJ1-2; size: once; V: TRBV15; DNA: TGTGCCACCAGCAGAGACACTTATGGCTACACCTTC; CDR3: CATSRDTYGYTF
D: .; J: TRBJ1-2; size: .; V: TRBV11-2; DNA: TGTGCCAGCAGCTTAGACAGGGGCTATGGCTACACCTTC; CDR3: CASSLDRGYGYTF
D: TRBD1; J: TRBJ2-3; size: .; V: TRBV19; DNA: TGTGCCAGTAGAGCGGACAGGGCGCGGGCAGATACGCAGTATTTT; CDR3: CASRADRARADTQYF
D: .; J: TRBJ2-6; size: few; V: TRBV11-3; DNA: TGTGCCAGCAGCTCAGGACTTCACTCTGGGGCCAACGTCCTGACTTTC; CDR3: CASSSGLHSGANVLTF
D: TRBD1; J: TRBJ1-6; size: .; V: TRBV25-1; DNA: TGTGCCAGCAGTGCAACCAGGGGGCGCGATTCACCCCTCCACTTT; CDR3: CASSATRGRDSPLHF
D: TRBD1; J: TRBJ1-1; size: few; V: TRBV4-1; DNA: TGCGCCAGCAGCCAACGGGACAGTGTCTTGATGAACACTGAAGCTTTCTTT; CDR3: CASSQRDSVLMNTEAFF
D: .; J: TRBJ1-1; size: .; V: TRBV7-3; DNA: TGTGCCAGCAGCGCCTCAGGGAACACTGAAGCTTTCTTT; CDR3: CASSASGNTEAFF
D: TRBD1; J: TRBJ2-7; size: .; V: TRBV5-1; DNA: TGCGCCAGCAGCTTGTTCCCAGGGGGCGCCTACGAGCAGTACTTC; CDR3: CASSLFPGGAYEQYF
D: .; J: TRBJ2-7; size: .; V: TRBV7-8; DNA: TGTGCCAGCAGCTTAGCTCGGACAGTTTCCTACGAGCAGTACTTC; CDR3: CASSLARTVSYEQYF
D: TRBD1; J: TRBJ2-5; size: .; V: TRBV9; DNA: TGTGCCAGCAGCGTTCGGACAGGGGGCGGCGTAGACGAGACCCAGTACTTC; CDR3: CASSVRTGGGVDETQYF
D: .; J: TRBJ2-1; size: .; V: TRBV10-3; DNA: TGTGCCATCAGTGAGGCGGGGACCTCCTACAATGAGCAGTTCTTC; CDR3: CAISEAGTSYNEQFF
D: .; J: TRBJ1-3; size: once; V: TRBV6-6; DNA: TGTGCCAGCAGTTACTCTCAGGGCATGGGAAACACCATATATTTT; CDR3: CASSYSQGMGNTIYF
D: TRBD1; J: TRBJ1-4; size: .; V: TRBV7-2; DNA: TGTGCCAGCAGCCCGTCAGGGGGAGTTGAAAAACTGTTTTTT; CDR3: CASSPSGGVEKLFF
D: .; J: TRBJ2-2; size: .; V: TRBV11-3; DNA: TGTGCCAGCAGCTTAGTCGGGTCTTCCACCGGGGAGCTGTTTTTT; CDR3: CASSLVGSSTGELFF